This TCR beta chain was sequenced during a study of vaccination effects on CD4 cells after COVID-19. Expansion of antigen-specific CD4+ T cells with viral peptide pools was carried out by the ViraFEST assay before sequencing. Subsequent to a culture period of under twelve days, CD4+ T cells were isolated. Among the vaccine recipients, none had a prior SARS-CoV-2 infection, and nucleocapsid antibodies were negative. Study-level results: Recruitment yielded few convalescent patients, and the study had no early post-infection timepoints.

Trimming removed 6 bases at V and 5 bases at J, with 19 bases between. The CDR3 totals 15 residues. CDR1 and CDR2 from the germline V gene are MGHDK and SYGVNS. Notes on this clone: Its antigen is still unknown.

This table comes from immunoSEQ multiplex PCR, and its TCRdb copy is limited to in-frame clones, with some not included. The data show approximately 70,000 clones, about 70% seen once. The receptor was derived from a human donor who received a COVID-19 vaccine. The starting material was CD4+ T cells from PBMCs cultured with HCoV-NL63 spike peptides, obtained before COVID-19 vaccination. This chain joins TRBV25-1 and TRBJ2-5, with D perhaps assigned TRBD1 or TRBD2 (5 bases each). Written as DNA, the CDR3 is TGTGCCAGCAGCGACCCACAGGCCTGGGGGGAGACCCAGTACTTC. It specifies CASSDPQAWGETQYF.